These 27 T cell receptor beta chains share one sample of origin, sequenced in a study of monozygotic twins with inflammatory bowel disease. TCRdb re-called the 5' RACE reads; one entry per CDR3 protein, DNA not given. The specimen's table records about 170,000 distinct CDR3 sequences. The sequenced sample was blood. These receptors were taken from a human donor with ulcerative colitis or Crohn's disease, or a healthy co-twin of an affected twin (not recorded which).

V usage is TRBV5-6 and J usage is TRBJ2-5; TCRdb's D call of TRBD1 is untestable without DNA. CDR1 SGHDT and CDR2 YYEEEE come from the germline V gene. CDR3 size: 14 residues. CDR3 residues: CASSLRQGLETQYF.

The chain combines TRBV5-1 with TRBJ1-6; TCRdb gives TRBD1 as the D gene, but with no DNA this cannot be confirmed. CDR3 size: 15 residues. Per germline, CDR1 SGHRS and CDR2 YFSETQ. The chain's CDR3 is CASSSNRGNDSPLHF.

The chain is built from TRBV5-5 and TRBJ2-1. The CDR3 runs 13 residues. Per germline, CDR1 SGHKS and CDR2 YYEKEE (reference sequence). CDR3 sequence reads: CASSSQAYNEQFF.

The V call is TRBV5-5, the J call TRBJ2-2. The germline V gene has CDR1 SGHKS and CDR2 YYEKEE (reference sequence). CDR3 length: 15 amino acids. CDR3 in amino acids: CASSLVRVITGELFF.

The V and J genes are TRBV7-2 and TRBJ2-7; TCRdb returns TRBD1, unconfirmable since there is no DNA. CDR3 length equals 14 residues. CDR1 and CDR2 (germline): SGHTA, FQGNSA. The chain's CDR3 is CASSEIWGPYEQYF.

V gene TRBV5-1 combines with J gene TRBJ1-1; TCRdb names TRBD1, which stays unverified in the absence of DNA. The CDR3 sequence is 17 residues long. The V gene's germline CDR1 is SGHRS and CDR2 YFSETQ. The CDR3 region is CASSLEAGTVGNTEAFF.

This chain links TRBV15 with TRBJ1-4. The germline CDR1 and CDR2 sequences are LNHNV and YYDKDF (reference sequence). The CDR3 contains 15 residues. CDR3 sequence reads: CATSRLGGFNEKLFF.

V and J are TRBV9 and TRBJ1-2; TCRdb's D gene call, TRBD1, goes unchecked for lack of DNA. The CDR3 runs to 19 residues. Germline V gives CDR1 SGDLS, CDR2 YYNGEE. CDR3 protein: CASSDHRQPRQGEDYGYTF.

The chain is built from TRBV24-1 and TRBJ2-1; as DNA is missing, the TRBD1 call by TCRdb cannot be tested. The CDR3 is 15 amino acids. Germline lookup yields CDR1 KGHDR and CDR2 SFDVKD. The CDR3 region is CATSDPGTNYNEQFF.

The chain joins TRBV3-1 to TRBJ2-2; TCRdb designates TRBD1, a call that cannot be tested without DNA. This CDR3 contains 15 residues. Germline loops: CDR1 LGHDT, CDR2 YNNKEL (reference sequence). CDR3: CASSPGTGRGGELFF.

The chain joins TRBV30 to TRBJ2-1. This CDR3 is built from 16 residues. CDR1 GTSNPN and CDR2 SVGIG come from the germline V gene (reference sequence). The CDR3 here is CAWSVLSGGLYNEQFF.

The rearrangement links TRBV15 to TRBJ2-7. Looked up from germline, CDR1 is LNHNV and CDR2 is YYDKDF (reference sequence). This CDR3 comprises 14 residues. The chain's CDR3 is CATKWGMESYEQYF.

This sequence joins TRBV7-6 and TRBJ2-2; the D call of TRBD1 rests on TCRdb alone, since no DNA is present to check it. There are 17 residues in the CDR3. The germline V gene encodes CDR1 SGHVS and CDR2 FNYEAQ. This CDR3 reads CASSLVGTGGATGELFF.

V gene TRBV15 combines with J gene TRBJ2-1; there is no DNA to check the TCRdb D call of TRBD1. There are 17 residues in the CDR3. The germline gives CDR1 LNHNV, CDR2 YYDKDF (reference sequence). CDR3: CATSRVPSTDRYNEQFF.

The V call is TRBV9, the J call TRBJ1-2; TCRdb lists TRBD1, though no DNA is available to test this call. Germline V gene lookup returns CDR1 SGDLS and CDR2 YYNGEE. The CDR3 spans 15 residues. CDR3 protein: CASSSRQTGADGYTF. Looking up the rest from reference TRBV9 and TRBJ1-2 gives the full variable domain: DSGVTQTPKHLITATGQRVTLRCSPRSGDLSVYWYQQSLDQGLQFLIQYYNGEERAKGNILERFSAQQFPDLHSELNLSSLELGDSALYFCASSSRQTGADGYTFGSGTRLTVV.

The chain joins TRBV28 to TRBJ2-2; the TCRdb call, TRBD2, lacks DNA for checking. Per germline, CDR1 MDHEN and CDR2 SYDVKM. The CDR3 runs to 17 residues. The chain's CDR3 is CASSNPSGTSWTGELFF.

The chain recombines TRBV28 with TRBJ2-7. Germline lookup yields CDR1 MDHEN and CDR2 SYDVKM. There are 11 residues in the CDR3. The CDR3 sequence is CATSPANEQYF.

The genes are TRBV20-1 and TRBJ2-7; TCRdb selects TRBD1, and the lack of DNA leaves this call unchecked. CDR1 and CDR2 (germline): DFQATT, SNEGSKA (reference sequence). The CDR3 spans 12 residues. Here the CDR3 reads CSAPRQSYEQYF.

The chain is built from TRBV5-6 and TRBJ1-6; checking the TCRdb D call of TRBD1 is not possible without DNA. CDR1 is SGHDT and CDR2 is YYEEEE in the germline V gene. This CDR3 region has 16 residues. CDR3 amino acids: CASSWGTGGNNSPLHF.

This chain joins TRBV27 and TRBJ2-3; the D call from TCRdb, TRBD1, cannot be confirmed without DNA. CDR1 is MNHEY, CDR2 SMNVEV, per germline (reference sequence). The CDR3 extends over 13 amino acids. The CDR3 loop reads CASTSTGVDTQYF.

The chain combines TRBV19 with TRBJ2-1; TCRdb names TRBD2, which stays unverified in the absence of DNA. The CDR3 loop spans 17 amino acids. Germline CDR1 reads LNHDA; CDR2 reads SQIVND (reference sequence). The CDR3 spells CASLGWASGSDDNEQFF.

This chain connects TRBV5-1 to TRBJ2-5. Germline CDR1 SGHRS, CDR2 YFSETQ. The CDR3 is made up of 13 amino acids. CDR3 amino acids: CASCETRQETQCF.

The chain combines TRBV12-3 or TRBV12-4 with TRBJ2-1. The CDR3 is 16 amino acids. CDR3 protein: CASSLAGSTSYNEQFF.

The chain has TRBV2 and TRBJ2-7; TCRdb returns TRBD1, unconfirmable since there is no DNA. The CDR3 runs to 16 residues. Germline CDR1 is SNHLY and CDR2 is FYNNEI. The CDR3 loop reads CASSEGRDRYYYEQYF.

The J gene is TRBJ1-1, the V gene TRBV5-1; TCRdb proposes TRBD1, but this gene call is untestable without DNA. Germline CDR1 SGHRS, CDR2 YFSETQ. CDR3 size: 13 residues. CDR3 loop: CASSRPGSAEAFF.

The chain joins TRBV30 to TRBJ1-2. Germline V gives CDR1 GTSNPN, CDR2 SVGIG (reference sequence). The CDR3 runs to 12 residues. The CDR3 loop is CAGSGGTYGYTF.

J is TRBJ2-2 and V is TRBV12-3 or TRBV12-4. This CDR3 region has 12 residues. The CDR3 sequence is CASSFGSGELFF.